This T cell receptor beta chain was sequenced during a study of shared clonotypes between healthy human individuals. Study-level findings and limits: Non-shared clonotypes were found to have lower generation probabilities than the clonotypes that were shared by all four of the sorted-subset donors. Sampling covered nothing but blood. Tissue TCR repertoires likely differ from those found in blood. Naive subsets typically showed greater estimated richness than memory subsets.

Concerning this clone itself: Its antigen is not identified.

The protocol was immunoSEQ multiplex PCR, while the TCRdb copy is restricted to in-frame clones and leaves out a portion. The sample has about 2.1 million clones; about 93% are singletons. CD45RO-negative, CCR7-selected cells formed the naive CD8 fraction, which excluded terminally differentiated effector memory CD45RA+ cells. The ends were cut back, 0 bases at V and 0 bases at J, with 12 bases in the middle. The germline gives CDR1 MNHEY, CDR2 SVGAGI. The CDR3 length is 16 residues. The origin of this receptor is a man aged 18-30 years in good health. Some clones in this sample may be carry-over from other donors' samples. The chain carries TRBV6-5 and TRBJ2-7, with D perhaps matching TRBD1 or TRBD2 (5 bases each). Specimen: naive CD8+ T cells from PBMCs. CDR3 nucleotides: TGTGCCAGCAGTTACTCGATTGGGACGAGCTCCTACGAGCAGTACTTC. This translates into CASSYSIGTSSYEQYF.